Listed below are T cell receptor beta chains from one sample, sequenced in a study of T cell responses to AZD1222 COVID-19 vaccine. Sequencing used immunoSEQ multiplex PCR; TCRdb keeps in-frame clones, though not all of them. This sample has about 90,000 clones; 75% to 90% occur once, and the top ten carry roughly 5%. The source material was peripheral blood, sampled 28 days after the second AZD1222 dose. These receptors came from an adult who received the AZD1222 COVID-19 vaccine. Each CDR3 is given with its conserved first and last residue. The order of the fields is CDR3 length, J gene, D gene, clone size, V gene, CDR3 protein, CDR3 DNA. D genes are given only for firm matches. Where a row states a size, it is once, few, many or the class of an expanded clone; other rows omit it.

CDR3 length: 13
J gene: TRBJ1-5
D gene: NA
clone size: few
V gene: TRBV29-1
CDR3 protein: CSVGSGGAEAQHF
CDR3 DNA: TGCAGCGTCGGGTCGGGCGGGGCGGAGGCCCAGCATTTT

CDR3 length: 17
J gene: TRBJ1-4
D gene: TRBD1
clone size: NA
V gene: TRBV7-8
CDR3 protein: CASSLATNRGEGEKLFF
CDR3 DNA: TGTGCCAGCAGCTTAGCGACAAACAGGGGGGAAGGTGAAAAACTGTTTTTT

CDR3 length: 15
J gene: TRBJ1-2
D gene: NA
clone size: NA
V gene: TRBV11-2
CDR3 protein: CASSLDKGYSYGYTF
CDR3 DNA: TGTGCCAGCAGCTTAGATAAGGGGTATTCCTATGGCTACACCTTC

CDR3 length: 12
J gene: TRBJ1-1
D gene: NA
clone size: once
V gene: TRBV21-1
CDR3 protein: CASSKRGPEAFF
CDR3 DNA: TGTGCCAGCAGCAAACGGGGTCCCGAAGCTTTCTTT

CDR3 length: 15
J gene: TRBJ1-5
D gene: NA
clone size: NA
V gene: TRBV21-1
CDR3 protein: CASSKRGSGNQPQHF
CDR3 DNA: TGTGCCAGCAGCAAACGGGGAAGCGGCAATCAGCCCCAGCATTTT

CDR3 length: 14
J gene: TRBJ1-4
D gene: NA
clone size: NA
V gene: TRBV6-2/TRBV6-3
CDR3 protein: CASSHRETNEKLFF
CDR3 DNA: TGTGCCAGCAGTCACCGGGAGACGAATGAAAAACTGTTTTTT

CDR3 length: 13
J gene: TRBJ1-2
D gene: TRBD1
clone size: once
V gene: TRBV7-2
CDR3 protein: CASSPWDSGGYTF
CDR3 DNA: TGTGCCAGCAGCCCCTGGGACAGTGGGGGCTACACCTTC

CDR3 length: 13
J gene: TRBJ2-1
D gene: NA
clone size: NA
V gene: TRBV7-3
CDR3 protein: CASSSPPGIEQFF
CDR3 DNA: TGTGCCAGCAGCTCGCCGCCGGGAATCGAGCAGTTCTTC

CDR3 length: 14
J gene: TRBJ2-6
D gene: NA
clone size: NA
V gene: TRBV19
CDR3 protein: CASSGASGANVLTF
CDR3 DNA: TGTGCCAGTAGCGGGGCCTCTGGGGCCAACGTCCTGACTTTC

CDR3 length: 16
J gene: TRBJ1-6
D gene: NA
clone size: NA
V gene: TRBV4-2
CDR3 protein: CASSQQGFAYNSPLHF
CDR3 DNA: TGTGCCAGCAGCCAGCAGGGGTTCGCCTATAATTCACCCCTCCACTTT

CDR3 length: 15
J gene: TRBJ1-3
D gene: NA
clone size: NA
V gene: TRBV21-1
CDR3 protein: CASSKMGHSGNTIYF
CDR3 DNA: TGTGCCAGCAGCAAAATGGGCCACTCTGGAAACACCATATATTTT

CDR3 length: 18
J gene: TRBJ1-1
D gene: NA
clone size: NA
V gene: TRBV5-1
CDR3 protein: CASSWGPGPREGATEAFF
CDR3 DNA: TGCGCCAGCAGCTGGGGGCCGGGACCCAGGGAAGGGGCCACTGAAGCTTTCTTT

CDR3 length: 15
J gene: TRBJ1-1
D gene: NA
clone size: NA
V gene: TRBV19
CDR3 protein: CASKSSQGPAMKAFF
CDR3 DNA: TGTGCCAGTAAAAGCTCCCAGGGACCGGCCATGAAAGCTTTCTTT

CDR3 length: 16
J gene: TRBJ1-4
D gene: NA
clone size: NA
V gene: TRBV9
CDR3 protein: CASSPYGGSTNEKLFF
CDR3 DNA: TGTGCCAGCAGCCCTTACGGGGGGTCAACTAATGAAAAACTGTTTTTT

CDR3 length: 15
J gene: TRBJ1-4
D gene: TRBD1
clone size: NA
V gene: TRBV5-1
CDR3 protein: CASSFSGTGAEKLFF
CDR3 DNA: TGCGCCAGCAGCTTCTCCGGGACAGGGGCCGAAAAACTGTTTTTT